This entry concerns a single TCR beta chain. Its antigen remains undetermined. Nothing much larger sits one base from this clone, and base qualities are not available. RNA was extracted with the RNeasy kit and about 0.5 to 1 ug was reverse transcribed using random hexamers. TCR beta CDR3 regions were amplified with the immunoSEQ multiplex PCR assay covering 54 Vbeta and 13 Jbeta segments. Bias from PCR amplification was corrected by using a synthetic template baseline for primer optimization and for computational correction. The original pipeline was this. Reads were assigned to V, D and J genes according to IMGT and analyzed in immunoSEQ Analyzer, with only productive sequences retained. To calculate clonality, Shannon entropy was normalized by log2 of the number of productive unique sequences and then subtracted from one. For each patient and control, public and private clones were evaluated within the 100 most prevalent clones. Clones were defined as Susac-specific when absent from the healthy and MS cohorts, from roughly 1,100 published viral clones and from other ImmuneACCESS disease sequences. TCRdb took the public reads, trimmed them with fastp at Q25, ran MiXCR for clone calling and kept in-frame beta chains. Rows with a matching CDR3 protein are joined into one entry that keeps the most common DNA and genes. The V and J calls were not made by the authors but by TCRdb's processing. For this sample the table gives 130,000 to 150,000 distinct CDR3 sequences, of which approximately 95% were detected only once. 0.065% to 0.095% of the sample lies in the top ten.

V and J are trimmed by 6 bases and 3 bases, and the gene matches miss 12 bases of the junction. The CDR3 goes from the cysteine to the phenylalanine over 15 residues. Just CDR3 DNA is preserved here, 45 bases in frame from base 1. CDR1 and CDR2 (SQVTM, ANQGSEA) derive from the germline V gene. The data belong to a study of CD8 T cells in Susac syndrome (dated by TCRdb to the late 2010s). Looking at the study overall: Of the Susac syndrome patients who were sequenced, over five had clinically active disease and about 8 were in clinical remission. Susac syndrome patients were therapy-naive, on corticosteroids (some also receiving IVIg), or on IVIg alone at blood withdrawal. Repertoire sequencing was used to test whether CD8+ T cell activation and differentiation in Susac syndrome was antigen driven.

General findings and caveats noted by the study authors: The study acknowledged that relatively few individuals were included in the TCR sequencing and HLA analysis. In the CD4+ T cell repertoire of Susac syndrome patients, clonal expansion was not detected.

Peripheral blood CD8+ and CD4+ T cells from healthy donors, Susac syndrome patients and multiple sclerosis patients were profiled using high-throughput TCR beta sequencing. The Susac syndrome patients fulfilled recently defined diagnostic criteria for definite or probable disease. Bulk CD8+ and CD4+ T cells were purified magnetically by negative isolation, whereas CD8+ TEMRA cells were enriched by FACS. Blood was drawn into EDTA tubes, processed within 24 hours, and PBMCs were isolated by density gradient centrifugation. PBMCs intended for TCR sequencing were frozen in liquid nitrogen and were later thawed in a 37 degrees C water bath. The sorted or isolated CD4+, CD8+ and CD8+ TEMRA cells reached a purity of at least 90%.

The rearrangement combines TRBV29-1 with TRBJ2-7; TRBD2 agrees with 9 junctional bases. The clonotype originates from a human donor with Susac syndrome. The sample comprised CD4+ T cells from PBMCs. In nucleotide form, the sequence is TGCAGCGTCGAAAAGGGGCGGGGGGGACTCTACGAGCAGTACTTC. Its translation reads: CSVEKGRGGLYEQYF.